What follows describes a single T cell receptor (beta chain). This record comes from a study of cytomegalovirus exposure and HLA in healthy donors. Study-level background: Earlier results showed almost 120 million unique TCR beta sequences derived from approximately 180 million T cells.

The study ran its PCR with 60 Vbeta and 13 Jbeta primers. Libraries were prepared by immunoSEQ multiplex PCR; TCRdb keeps only in-frame clonotypes and omits some of them. The sample lists roughly 130,000 clones, around two thirds occurring once. CDR1 SGHTS and CDR2 YDEGEE come from the germline V gene. V lost 4 bases and J lost 4, with 8 bases in between. The CDR3 extends over 13 amino acids. Sequenced input: PBMCs. The chain couples TRBV5-8 to TRBJ2-2; D unclear. The origin of this receptor is a human donor in good health. The CDR3 nucleotides are TGTGCCAGCAGCCTCACTTTCACCGGGGAGCTGTTTTTT. It specifies CASSLTFTGELFF. Looking up the rest from reference TRBV5-8 and TRBJ2-2 gives the full variable domain: EAGVTQSPTHLIKTRGQQATLRCSPISGHTSVYWYQQALGLGLQFLLWYDEGEERNRGNFPPRFSGRQFPNYSSELNVNALELEDSALYLCASSLTFTGELFFGEGSRLTVL.